This passage covers 3 T cell receptor beta chains from one sample sequenced in a study of cytomegalovirus exposure and HLA in healthy donors. In the PCR, 60 Vbeta and 13 Jbeta primers were used. Sequenced by immunoSEQ multiplex PCR; TCRdb stores in-frame clones only, minus some. The data hold fewer than 120,000 clones, with roughly 80% observed a single time. The sequenced sample consisted of PBMCs. The receptors originated from a man aged 25-45 years in good health and CMV-seropositive.

The V gene is TRBV12-2, the J gene TRBJ1-5; no DNA check was done on the table's D call, TRBD1. TRBV12-2 is a listed pseudogene. CDR3 length: 16 amino acids. In DNA, the CDR3 is TGTGCAAGTCGCTTACGGGACAGGGGGCGAAATCAGCCCCAGCATTTT. Its protein product is CASRLRDRGRNQPQHF.

The V call is TRBV5-1, the J call TRBJ1-4, with a tentative D call TRBD1 (5 bases). Trimming shortened V by 4 bases and J by 7 bases, and 17 bases separated the two germline ends. CDR3 length equals 15 residues. Germline V lookup: CDR1 SGHRS, CDR2 YFSETQ. DNA of the CDR3: TGCGCCAGCAGCGCCGAGGACCCGGGGGTTGAAAAACTGTTTTTT. It is translated as CASSAEDPGVEKLFF.

This chain uses TRBV27 with TRBJ1-6; 8 bases map to TRBD1. The CDR3 totals 14 residues. Losses at the gene ends were 6 bases for V and 9 bases for J; bases not matched to a gene: 7. CDR1 is MNHEY, CDR2 SMNVEV, per germline (reference sequence). DNA of the CDR3: TGTGCCAGCAGATTACAGGGGGTCAGTTCACCCCTCCACTTT. As protein: CASRLQGVSSPLHF.